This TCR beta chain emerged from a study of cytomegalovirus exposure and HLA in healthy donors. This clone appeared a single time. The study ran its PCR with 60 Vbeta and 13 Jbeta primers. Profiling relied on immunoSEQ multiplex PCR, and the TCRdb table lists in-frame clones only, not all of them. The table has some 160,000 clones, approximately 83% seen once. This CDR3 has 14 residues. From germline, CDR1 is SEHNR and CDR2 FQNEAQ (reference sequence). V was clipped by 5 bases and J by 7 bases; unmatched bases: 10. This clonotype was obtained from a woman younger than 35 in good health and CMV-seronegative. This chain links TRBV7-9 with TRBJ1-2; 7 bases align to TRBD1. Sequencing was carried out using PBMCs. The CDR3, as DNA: TGTGCCAGCAGCGGAGAACAGGGGAGTCGTGGCTACACCTTC. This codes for CASSGEQGSRGYTF.